This T cell receptor beta chain was documented in a study of blood T cell repertoires in COVID-19. Looking at the study overall: Nucleic acid was either cDNA or gDNA, and it came from T cells, B-cell-depleted T cells, or PBMCs.

Repertoires were generated with immunoSEQ multiplex PCR, while TCRdb's copy carries only in-frame clones and drops some. The table shows approximately 280,000 clones, with about 83% occurring only once. Those who participated ranged in age from roughly 18 to 100 years and resided in about 24 US areas. The receptor was isolated from a woman aged 40 to 55 who had recovered from COVID-19. The sequenced sample was PBMCs or T cells enriched from blood (not recorded which).

The CDR3 is CASSTQTGELFF. The CDR3 DNA reads as TGTGCCAGCAGCACGCAGACCGGGGAGCTGTTTTTT. The chain employs TRBV3-1 (or the pseudogene TRBV3-2) and TRBJ2-2; D remains ambiguous. V lost 5 bases to trimming and J lost 5 bases, with 6 bases between them. Germline CDR1 reads LGHDT; CDR2 reads YNNKEL (reference sequence). The CDR3 runs to 12 residues.